This TCR beta chain was captured by sequencing in a study of radiotherapy plus CTLA-4 blockade in lung cancer. Whole-study context: 15% to 20% of patients responded objectively, and roughly 30% achieved disease control. General study points: Interferon-beta and early blood T cell clone dynamics reportedly predicted response best. Radiotherapy with ipilimumab was followed by blood expansion of tumor-derived clones.

Concerning this clone itself: Its antigen is unidentified.

With ipilimumab providing CTLA-4 blockade, focal radiation was administered to patients who had chemo-refractory metastatic non-small-cell lung cancer. The CDR3 is made up of 15 amino acids. Germline CDR1 is SGHDT and CDR2 is YYEEEE. Trimming removed 3 bases from V and 3 bases from J, with 16 bases in between. This table comes from immunoSEQ multiplex PCR, and its TCRdb copy is limited to in-frame clones, with some not included. The table lists roughly 78,000 clones, roughly 75% of them singletons. This chain joins TRBV5-6 and TRBJ2-7; D not certain. Sample: peripheral blood, taken from a patient treated with radiotherapy plus ipilimumab. The TCR originated in a human donor with non-small cell lung cancer who had a complete response to radiotherapy plus ipilimumab. The DNA of the CDR3 is TGTGCCAGCAGCTGGGTGGTCGGAGCGTACTACGAGCAGTACTTC. It codes for CASSWVVGAYYEQYF.